The rows below give T cell receptor beta chains drawn from one sample of a study of shared clonotypes between healthy human individuals. Measured with immunoSEQ multiplex PCR; TCRdb has only the in-frame clones, and not every one. The data contain approximately 2,000,000 clones, roughly 95% of them singletons. The sample comprised naive CD8+ T cells from PBMCs. These TCRs come from a man aged 18 to 30 in good health. Some clones in this sample may be carry-over from other donors' samples. CDR3s leave out the opening cysteine and the closing phenylalanine or tryptophan. A D gene is named only where the DNA matches it firmly.

J	V	D	CDR3
TRBJ1-5	TRBV19	-	ASSTRTIIGNQPQH
TRBJ2-3	TRBV7-9	TRBD1	ASLGQGGADTQY
TRBJ2-7	TRBV7-6	-	ASSLGGRLNEQY
TRBJ1-1	TRBV27	-	ASSLSLVTEAF
TRBJ2-1	TRBV5-6	-	ASSSPGVSHNEQF
TRBJ2-3	TRBV7-9	-	ASSSGARTPPTDTQY
TRBJ2-7	TRBV12-2	-	ASRSNPEPGPSSYEQY
TRBJ2-7	TRBV21-1	-	ASSLPSRDRVPYEQY
TRBJ2-3	TRBV2	TRBD2	ASSDRAGGPWKTQY
TRBJ2-7	TRBV27	TRBD2	ASSLYGLTSGTYEQY
TRBJ1-1	TRBV27	-	ASSLGGIRTEAF
TRBJ2-7	TRBV19	TRBD1	ASSTPTPGQGYDEQY
TRBJ2-7	TRBV18	-	ASSPAAYEQY
TRBJ2-7	TRBV28	-	ASSFYSSYEQY
TRBJ2-7	TRBV27	-	ASRIRRSSFHEQY
TRBJ2-2	TRBV5-1	-	ASSLAGPNPF
TRBJ2-7	TRBV27	-	ASSPRQYEQY
TRBJ2-3	TRBV6-6	-	ASSYDRSADTQY
TRBJ2-1	TRBV25-1	-	ASSEGGAWDEQF
TRBJ1-5	TRBV21-1	-	ASSRQGRRQPQH
TRBJ1-2	TRBV5-1	-	ASSLEGLTWGYT
TRBJ2-7	TRBV7-3	-	ASSLGGQSYEQY
TRBJ1-1	TRBV4-1	TRBD1	ASSQVQGARNTEAF
TRBJ1-3	TRBV27	-	ASSPRGASGNTIY
TRBJ2-5	TRBV7-9	-	ASSPHGGATQY
TRBJ1-5	TRBV4-1	-	ASSQIANGNQPQH
TRBJ2-7	TRBV27	TRBD1	ASSWDRDYEQY
TRBJ2-7	TRBV4-1	TRBD2	ASSPDAGDYEQY
TRBJ2-5	TRBV5-1	-	ASSLEREETQY
TRBJ2-3	TRBV11-2	TRBD2	ASSLWGTSGTDTQY
TRBJ1-5	TRBV27	TRBD1	ASSSGTVSNQPQH
TRBJ2-1	TRBV7-8	TRBD1	ASSSDRDSYNEQF
TRBJ1-3	TRBV28	-	ASSFAGYSGNTIY
TRBJ2-2	TRBV7-9	TRBD2	ASRTNLAGGVSGELF
TRBJ2-7	TRBV7-9	-	ASSLRVGLNYEQY
TRBJ2-1	TRBV29-1	TRBD2	SVEAPFKREDYNEQF
TRBJ2-7	TRBV5-5	TRBD1	ASSLDRAYEQY
TRBJ2-7	TRBV9	-	ASSVGEDIYEQY
TRBJ1-2	TRBV5-1	TRBD1	ASSSGQIFGYT
TRBJ2-7	TRBV27	TRBD2	ASSFSAGAGDREQY
TRBJ2-3	TRBV28	-	ASSNSGGGTADTQY